One sample yielded the 15 T cell receptor beta chains listed below, sequenced in a study of blood T cell repertoires in COVID-19. Method: immunoSEQ multiplex PCR; TCRdb's copy keeps in-frame clones and lacks some. The table records 94,000 or so clones, around nine tenths of them present only once. The sequenced material came from peripheral blood. The receptors were sampled from a woman aged 80 or over with active COVID-19.

The chain links TRBV2 to TRBJ1-5; D might be TRBD1 (6 bases). The CDR3 runs to 13 residues. V was pared by 8 bases and J by 2 bases, with 10 bases between. Per germline, CDR1 SNHLY and CDR2 FYNNEI. The CDR3 sequence is CASSGQRNQPQHF. The CDR3 nucleotides read TGTGCCAGCTCCGGACAGCGCAATCAGCCCCAGCATTTT.

In this sample, this clone turned up once. The J gene is TRBJ2-3, the V gene TRBV28, with 11 positions matching TRBD2. The V segment lost 5 bases and the J segment 3 bases; nucleotides outside the gene matches: 10. CDR1 is MDHEN and CDR2 is SYDVKM in the germline V gene. This CDR3 is built from 17 residues. CDR3: CASSPIAGGPSTDTQYF. For the CDR3, the DNA is TGTGCCAGCAGTCCTATAGCGGGAGGGCCCTCTACAGATACGCAGTATTTT.

The chain links TRBV7-2 to TRBJ2-2; tentatively, D is TRBD2 (6 bases). V gave up 4 bases and J gave up 4 bases, with 13 bases separating them. The germline gives CDR1 SGHTA, CDR2 FQGNSA. The CDR3 has 15 residues. CDR3 sequence reads: CASSSQRAVTGELFF. The CDR3 region has the DNA TGTGCCAGCAGCTCACAGCGGGCGGTCACCGGGGAGCTGTTTTTT.

This rearrangement joins TRBV12-3 or TRBV12-4 to TRBJ1-2; the D gene is possibly TRBD1 (5 bases). The ends were cut back, 6 bases at V and 8 bases at J, with 13 bases in the middle. The CDR3 runs 12 residues. The CDR3 spells CASSRQGWGYTF. In nucleotides, the CDR3 is TGTGCCAGCAGCCGCCAGGGCTGGGGCTACACCTTC.

This clone appeared a single time. This chain uses TRBV7-6 with TRBJ1-3; 11 bases are shared with TRBD1. CDR3 size: 17 residues. The germline gives CDR1 SGHVS, CDR2 FNYEAQ. J was trimmed by 3 bases and V by 5 bases; bases with no gene match: 9. The CDR3 DNA sequence: TGTGCCAGCAGCCCGAGGACAGGGGGCGCGAGTGGAAACACCATATATTTT. It encodes CASSPRTGGASGNTIYF.

V and J are TRBV6-2 or TRBV6-3 and TRBJ2-7; D is perhaps TRBD1 (6 bases). V shed 6 bases and J shed 6 bases, with 24 bases lying between them. The CDR3 runs 16 residues. In germline, CDR1 is MNHEY, CDR2 SVGEGT. CDR3 amino acids: CASSQTGPLGYSEQYF. The CDR3 DNA reads as TGTGCCAGCAGCCAAACAGGGCCCCTCGGCTATTCCGAGCAGTACTTC.

This chain joins TRBV6-2 or TRBV6-3 and TRBJ2-7; D perhaps matches TRBD1 (5 bases). V shed 2 bases and J shed 1 base, with 15 bases lying between them. The length of the CDR3 is 16 residues. Germline V gene lookup returns CDR1 MNHEY and CDR2 SVGEGT. The CDR3, as DNA: TGTGCCAGCAGTTACACGAAGGGGCGCCTGTCCTACGAGCAGTACTTC. Amino acid sequence: CASSYTKGRLSYEQYF.

The chain recombines TRBV6-5 with TRBJ2-1; 8 bases agree with TRBD1. The germline V gene has CDR1 MNHEY and CDR2 SVGAGI. The junction had 5 bases not matched to a gene; V was cut back by 6 bases and J by 7 bases. The CDR3 extends over 13 amino acids. The CDR3 coding sequence is TGTGCCAGCAGGAGGACAGGGAAGAATGAGCAGTTCTTC. Translated: CASRRTGKNEQFF.

This clone was seen more than once but under ten times. The rearrangement uses TRBV27 and TRBJ1-2; tentative D call: TRBD1 (5 bases). The CDR3 has 13 residues. From germline, CDR1 is MNHEY and CDR2 SMNVEV (reference sequence). V lost 5 bases and J lost 2, with 9 bases in between. The CDR3 protein is CASSQGINYGYTF. The CDR3 nucleotides read TGTGCCAGCAGTCAGGGCATCAACTATGGCTACACCTTC.

The chain joins TRBV19 to TRBJ2-1; 12 positions match TRBD2. This CDR3 is 16 amino acids long. Trimming removed 3 bases from V and 4 bases from J; junction bases left unmatched: 4. Germline values: CDR1 LNHDA, CDR2 SQIVND (reference sequence). CDR3 in amino acids: CASSIWTSGTYNEQFF. The CDR3 DNA reads as TGTGCCAGTAGTATTTGGACTAGCGGGACGTACAATGAGCAGTTCTTC.

This sequence joins TRBV19 and TRBJ2-3, with 9 bases fitting TRBD1. The CDR3 totals 13 residues. Unmatched junction bases numbered 4, after V lost 6 bases and J lost 6 bases. CDR1 and CDR2 (germline): LNHDA, SQIVND (reference sequence). The CDR3 DNA reads as TGTGCCAGTAGGGGGACAGGGTCGGATACGCAGTATTTT. Its translation is CASRGTGSDTQYF.

The chain carries TRBV11-3 and TRBJ2-1, with a tentative D call TRBD1 (6 bases). The V gene lost 0 bases and the J gene lost 4 bases, with 7 bases spanning the gap. From germline, CDR1 is SGHNT and CDR2 YENEEA. The CDR3 is made up of 14 amino acids. CDR3 in DNA: TGTGCCAGCAGCTTAGAAGGGGGTTACAATGAGCAGTTCTTC. It yields the protein CASSLEGGYNEQFF.

The chain recombines TRBV5-1 with TRBJ2-5; 11 bases are shared with TRBD2. CDR1 is SGHRS, CDR2 YFSETQ, per germline. This CDR3 has 16 amino acids. V lost 4 bases to trimming and J lost 5 bases; unmatched junction nucleotides: 10. CDR3 in DNA: TGCGCCAGCAGCGAATATAGCGGGAGGGCCGATGAGACCCAGTACTTC. Translation gives CASSEYSGRADETQYF.

This clone was counted between two and nine times. The chain links TRBV3-1 (or the pseudogene TRBV3-2) to TRBJ2-5; D call uncertain. The CDR3 consists of 12 residues. The germline CDR1 and CDR2 sequences are LGHDT and YNNKEL (reference sequence). V was pared by 3 bases and J by 7 bases, with 9 bases between. CDR3 in DNA: TGTGCCAGCAGCCAGCGAACGGGGACCCAGTACTTC. Protein: CASSQRTGTQYF.

The chain links TRBV13 to TRBJ1-2; D is unresolved. CDR1 is PRHDT and CDR2 is FYEKMQ in the germline V gene (reference sequence). Trimming pared 4 bases from V and 0 bases from J, leaving 12 bases between. This CDR3 contains 15 residues. The CDR3: CASSYHSATNYGYTF. In DNA form, the CDR3 reads TGTGCCAGCAGCTACCACAGTGCCACTAACTATGGCTACACCTTC.